These 29 T cell receptor beta chains were sequenced from one sample in a study of vaccination effects on CD4 cells after COVID-19. Viral peptide pool expansion of antigen-specific CD4+ T cells preceded sequencing in the ViraFEST assay. Isolating CD4+ T cells followed more than 9 days of culture. Nobody among the vaccine recipients had prior SARS-CoV-2 infection (nucleocapsid antibodies were negative). Their cognate antigens are unknown. The assay was immunoSEQ multiplex PCR, and TCRdb's table has in-frame clones only and misses some. The sample records some 68,000 clones, 80% being singletons. The source was CD4+ T cells from PBMCs cultured with SARS-CoV-2 spike peptides, collected before COVID-19 vaccination. The receptors originated from a human donor who received a COVID-19 vaccine.

The rearrangement uses TRBV28 and TRBJ2-5; possibly TRBD1 or TRBD2 for D (5 bases each). The V and J ends lost 1 base and 5 bases respectively, with 14 bases between them. This CDR3 comprises 15 residues. Germline loops: CDR1 MDHEN, CDR2 SYDVKM. CDR3 nucleotide sequence: TGTGCCAGCAGTTTATCGGGGAGTTGGGGGGAGACCCAGTACTTC. Residues: CASSLSGSWGETQYF.

This rearrangement joins TRBV20-1 to TRBJ1-2; possible D gene TRBD1, 5 bases. V was trimmed by 3 bases and J by 2 bases, leaving 13 bases between them. The length of the CDR3 is 14 residues. Germline V lookup: CDR1 DFQATT, CDR2 SNEGSKA (reference sequence). The CDR3 region has the DNA TGCAGTGCTAGTACGGCAGGGAGGAACTATGGCTACACCTTC. Protein product: CSASTAGRNYGYTF.

This sequence joins TRBV30 and TRBJ2-2; 7 bases map to TRBD2. Germline trimming cut 4 bases from V and 1 base from J; bases unmatched to any gene: 9. CDR3 length: 16 amino acids. CDR1 GTSNPN and CDR2 SVGIG come from the germline V gene (reference sequence). The CDR3: CAWTPGGFLNTGELFF. The CDR3 DNA sequence: TGTGCCTGGACCCCGGGGGGATTTCTGAACACCGGGGAGCTGTTTTTT. Full variable domain (rest looked up from reference TRBV30 and TRBJ2-2): SQTIHQWPATLVQPVGSPLSLECTVEGTSNPNLYWYRQAAGRGLQLLFYSVGIGQISSEVPQNLSASRPQDRQFILSSKKLLLSDSGFYLCAWTPGGFLNTGELFFGEGSRLTVL.

The CDR3 loop reads CASSQGGNEQFF. Here the CDR3 DNA reads TGTGCCAGCAGCCAAGGTGGGAATGAGCAGTTCTTC. The chain links TRBV3-1 (or the pseudogene TRBV3-2) to TRBJ2-1, with no clear D. Germline CDR1 LGHDT, CDR2 YNNKEL (reference sequence). V was pared by 1 base and J by 7 bases, with 5 bases between. The CDR3 contains 12 residues.

V usage is TRBV21-1 and J usage is TRBJ1-3. TRBV21-1 is classified as a pseudogene. This CDR3 comprises 14 residues. The CDR3 region is CASGGVRSGNTIYF. DNA of the CDR3: TGTGCCAGCGGGGGGGTCCGCTCTGGAAACACCATATATTTT.

The CDR3 reads CSVNRENSGNTIYF. The CDR3 DNA sequence: TGCAGCGTGAACCGGGAGAACTCTGGAAACACCATATATTTT. The V gene is TRBV29-1, the J gene TRBJ1-3; D not resolved. Germline V gene sequence: CDR1 SQVTM, CDR2 ANQGSEA. The CDR3 is 14 amino acids. Trimming took off 6 bases at V and 0 bases at J, with 12 bases between the two ends.

This clone was detected once. The CDR3 region is CASSVDGDSPSLAKNIQYF. CDR3 in DNA: TGTGCCAGCAGCGTAGATGGGGACAGTCCTTCTCTAGCCAAAAACATTCAGTACTTC. The chain employs TRBV9 and TRBJ2-4; 7 bases are a match to TRBD1. This CDR3 comprises 19 residues. Per the germline V gene, CDR1 is SGDLS and CDR2 is YYNGEE. V gave up 0 bases and J gave up 0 bases; unmatched junction bases: 12.

V is TRBV12-5 and J is TRBJ1-4; D call uncertain. This CDR3 is built from 18 residues. Germline-derived CDR1 and CDR2 are LGHNT and FRNRAP. V gave up 4 bases and J gave up 8 bases, with 26 bases separating them. As DNA, the CDR3 is TGTGCTAGTGGTTCCCTCCCTGACGGGAGGACTGAGATAGAAAAACTGTTTTTT. Translated, it gives CASGSLPDGRTEIEKLFF. The whole variable domain, remainder taken from reference TRBV12-5 and TRBJ1-4, is DARVTQTPRHKVTEMGQEVTMRCQPILGHNTVFWYRQTMMQGLELLAYFRNRAPLDDSGMPKDRFSAEMPDATLATLKIQPSEPRDSAVYFCASGSLPDGRTEIEKLFFGSGTQLSVL.

This chain connects TRBV7-2 to TRBJ1-2; no reliable D call. V lost 0 bases to trimming and J lost 4 bases, with 12 bases between them. The CDR3 consists of 15 residues. CDR1 is SGHTA, CDR2 FQGNSA, per germline. CDR3 coding DNA: TGTGCCAGCAGCTTAGCTGTAGGGTACGGCTATGGCTACACCTTC. Amino acid sequence: CASSLAVGYGYGYTF.

This chain links TRBV19 with TRBJ1-3, with 7 bases identical to TRBD1. Germline V CDR1 and CDR2: LNHDA, SQIVND (reference sequence). There are 15 residues in the CDR3. The J segment lost 1 base and the V segment lost 4 bases, leaving 4 bases of the junction unmatched. The CDR3 bases are TGTGCCAGTAGTACCGACAGGGAATCTGGAAACACCATATATTTT. Translating it yields CASSTDRESGNTIYF.

V and J are TRBV6-5 and TRBJ1-4, with 10 bases fitting TRBD1. Germline assignment: CDR1 MNHEY and CDR2 SVGAGI. CDR3 length: 14 residues. With V trimmed by 7 bases and J by 10 bases, 9 bases remained unmatched. CDR3 residues: CASTGTGDRRKLFF. The CDR3 bases are TGTGCCAGCACCGGGACAGGGGACCGGCGAAAACTGTTTTTT.

The V gene is TRBV5-6, the J gene TRBJ1-4, with a tentative D call TRBD1 (5 bases). This CDR3 has 14 amino acids. Germline-derived CDR1 and CDR2 are SGHDT and YYEEEE. V was pared by 4 bases and J by 4 bases, with 11 bases between. CDR3 bases: TGTGCCAGCAGCCGTGACAGACTTAATGAAAAACTGTTTTTT. This gives the protein CASSRDRLNEKLFF.

The chain has TRBV5-1 and TRBJ2-2, with TRBD2 matching over 7 bases. Germline values: CDR1 SGHRS, CDR2 YFSETQ. The CDR3 sequence is 16 residues long. V was pared by 0 bases and J by 4 bases, with 6 bases of the junction left unmatched. The CDR3 region has the DNA TGCGCCAGCAGCTTGGCCGTTGGGGGGGGCACCGGGGAGCTGTTTTTT. It specifies CASSLAVGGGTGELFF.

This clone was picked up one time. V and J are TRBV7-2 and TRBJ2-3, with D possibly matching TRBD2 (5 bases). The CDR3 totals 16 residues. The V gene's germline CDR1 is SGHTA and CDR2 FQGNSA. The V and J ends lost 5 bases and 2 bases respectively, with 17 bases between them. The CDR3 loop reads CASSPKVLANTDTQYF. The CDR3 nucleotides are TGTGCCAGCAGCCCTAAAGTGCTAGCCAACACAGATACGCAGTATTTT.

This clone was observed once. The rearrangement uses TRBV6-6 and TRBJ1-1; TRBD1 is a possible D gene (6 bases). In germline, CDR1 is MNHNY, CDR2 SVGAGI (reference sequence). V was pared by 6 bases and J by 1 base, with 12 bases between. The CDR3 sequence is 14 residues long. CDR3 amino acids: CASSTGTKNTEAFF. The CDR3 nucleotides read TGTGCCAGCAGCACCGGGACAAAGAACACTGAAGCTTTCTTT.

The chain carries TRBV5-6 and TRBJ1-4; 8 bases line up with TRBD1. V lost 5 bases and J lost 5; bases outside the gene matches: 8. The CDR3 runs to 15 residues. Germline CDR1 SGHDT, CDR2 YYEEEE. The CDR3 sequence is CASSSGGTGNEKLFF. CDR3 nucleotides: TGTGCCAGCAGTAGCGGCGGGACAGGAAATGAAAAACTGTTTTTT.

The genes are TRBV9 and TRBJ2-2; 9 positions agree with TRBD2. Unmatched junction bases numbered 10, after V lost 0 bases and J lost 4 bases. This CDR3 is built from 18 residues. CDR1 is SGDLS, CDR2 YYNGEE, per germline. Here the CDR3 DNA reads TGTGCCAGCAGCGTAGCTACGGTGCGGGGGGGCCGCACCGGGGAGCTGTTTTTT. Translating it yields CASSVATVRGGRTGELFF.

This clone was found once. The chain carries TRBV19 and TRBJ2-2, with 9 bases aligning to TRBD2. The CDR3 runs 14 residues. The ends lost 4 bases at V and 6 bases at J; junction bases unmatched: 3. Germline V gene lookup returns CDR1 LNHDA and CDR2 SQIVND (reference sequence). The CDR3: CASSSGGAAGELFF. For the CDR3, the DNA is TGTGCCAGTAGTAGCGGGGGGGCGGCCGGGGAGCTGTTTTTT.

The J gene is TRBJ2-3, the V gene TRBV24-1; D is undetermined. Germline CDR1 is KGHDR and CDR2 is SFDVKD. The CDR3 consists of 15 residues. V was trimmed by 1 base and J by 2 bases, leaving 9 bases between them. The CDR3, as DNA: TGTGCCACCAGTGATTTTCCCTCCAACACAGATACGCAGTATTTT. Its translation is CATSDFPSNTDTQYF.

The rearrangement uses TRBV24-1 and TRBJ2-5; D gene unclear. Germline CDR1 reads KGHDR; CDR2 reads SFDVKD. Trimming stripped 5 bases from V and 2 bases from J, with 5 bases between. CDR3 length: 12 amino acids. The CDR3 region is CATSAGQETQYF. The CDR3 region has the DNA TGTGCCACCAGTGCCGGGCAAGAGACCCAGTACTTC.

V gene TRBV5-1 combines with J gene TRBJ1-3, with D perhaps TRBD1 (5 bases). V lost 1 base to trimming and J lost 0 bases, with 11 bases between them. Germline CDR1 SGHRS, CDR2 YFSETQ. The CDR3 loop spans 16 amino acids. For the CDR3, the DNA is TGCGCCAGCAGCTTGTTAGGGGCCAGCTCTGGAAACACCATATATTTT. It translates to CASSLLGASSGNTIYF. Full variable domain (remainder filled in from reference TRBV5-1 and TRBJ1-3): KAGVTQTPRYLIKTRGQQVTLSCSPISGHRSVSWYQQTPGQGLQFLFEYFSETQRNKGNFPGRFSGRQFSNSRSEMNVSTLELGDSALYLCASSLLGASSGNTIYFGEGSWLTVV.

The gene calls are TRBV30 and TRBJ2-3, with 9 bases fitting TRBD2. The germline CDR1 and CDR2 sequences are GTSNPN and SVGIG (reference sequence). Germline trimming cut 0 bases from V and 4 bases from J; bases unmatched to any gene: 2. The CDR3 has 14 residues. DNA of the CDR3: TGTGCCTGGAGTGTAGCGGGGGGATCAGATACGCAGTATTTT. It codes for CAWSVAGGSDTQYF.

This clone was seen only a few times. The genes are TRBV6-2 or TRBV6-3 and TRBJ1-2, with D unclear. Per germline, CDR1 MNHEY and CDR2 SVGEGT. This CDR3 is built from 11 residues. V lost 4 bases to trimming and J lost 7 bases, with 7 bases between them. This CDR3 reads CASSSGVGYTF. CDR3 bases: TGTGCCAGCAGTTCCGGGGTTGGCTACACCTTC.

The V call is TRBV7-8, the J call TRBJ2-7; 7 positions agree with TRBD1. Unmatched junction bases numbered 2, after V lost 5 bases and J lost 1 base. Germline V lookup: CDR1 SGHVS, CDR2 FQNEAQ. The CDR3 spans 13 residues. The CDR3 region is CASSQQGSYEQYV. For the CDR3, the DNA is TGTGCCAGCAGCCAACAGGGGTCCTACGAGCAGTACGTC.

The chain carries TRBV30 and TRBJ1-5; possible D gene TRBD1, 5 bases. Germline V CDR1 and CDR2: GTSNPN, SVGIG (reference sequence). Trimming cost V 2 bases and J 4 bases, with 15 bases left between them. This CDR3 region has 15 residues. The CDR3 nucleotides read TGTGCCTGGAGTCGCGGGACGCAGGGTAATCAGCCCCAGCATTTT. This codes for CAWSRGTQGNQPQHF.

This chain connects TRBV2 to TRBJ2-3; the match to TRBD2 covers 9 bases. The CDR3 runs to 16 residues. The germline CDR1 and CDR2 sequences are SNHLY and FYNNEI. V gave up 4 bases and J gave up 0 bases; unmatched junction bases: 5. CDR3 sequence reads: CASSGPSGASTDTQYF. CDR3 bases: TGTGCCAGCAGTGGCCCTAGCGGGGCCAGCACAGATACGCAGTATTTT.

The chain links TRBV5-4 to TRBJ2-5; TRBD1 matches at 8 bases. Germline V gene sequence: CDR1 SGHNT, CDR2 YYREEE (reference sequence). The CDR3 covers 15 residues. V lost 6 bases, J lost 2 bases, and 9 bases stayed unmatched. DNA of the CDR3: TGTGCCAGCACCAGACAGGGGAATGGGCAAGAGACCCAGTACTTC. Protein sequence: CASTRQGNGQETQYF.

The chain recombines TRBV29-1 with TRBJ1-2, with 8 bases that match TRBD1. This CDR3 has 12 amino acids. V lost 7 bases and J lost 5; bases outside the gene matches: 6. Germline V lookup: CDR1 SQVTM, CDR2 ANQGSEA. Here the CDR3 reads CSAGRQGYGYTF. CDR3 coding DNA: TGCAGCGCCGGAAGACAGGGGTATGGCTACACCTTC.

V is TRBV6-4 and J is TRBJ1-4; maybe TRBD1 (5 bases). The V end lost 0 bases, the J end lost 8 bases, and 10 bases lay between the germline ends. Germline CDR1 MRHNA, CDR2 SNTAGT. There are 14 residues in the CDR3. CDR3 sequence: CASSDSTGDEKLFF. The CDR3 bases are TGTGCCAGCAGTGACTCGACTGGGGACGAAAAACTGTTTTTT.